Sequencing of this TCR beta chain was carried out in a study of blood T cell repertoires in COVID-19. About the research overall: The study drew acute and convalescent COVID-19 samples from the United States, Italy and Spain.

This CDR3 is 18 amino acids long. V shed 11 bases, J shed 6 bases, and the junction held 24 bases outside the gene matches. Per the germline V gene, CDR1 is SGHTA and CDR2 is FQGNSA. In the source study's methods: Reference gene primers were amplified, and this amplification served to estimate nucleated cell counts. Measured with immunoSEQ multiplex PCR; TCRdb has only the in-frame clones, and not every one. V and J calls and clone size come straight from that table; D and trimming were deduced from the DNA. The table shows 150,000 to 200,000 clones, with more than 65% occurring only once. Sequenced material: PBMCs or T cells enriched from blood (not recorded which). The clonotype comes from a man between 45 and 60 years old who had recovered from COVID-19. The V gene is TRBV7-2, the J gene TRBJ1-4; 7 bases are shared with TRBD1. The CDR3: CASSKGQLFLGRDEKLFF. The CDR3 DNA reads as TGTGCCTCATCCAAGGGACAGCTCTTTCTGGGGAGAGATGAAAAACTGTTTTTT.